The clone carrying this T cell receptor beta chain occurred a few times. Its antigen is undetermined. The data were taken from a study of cytomegalovirus exposure and HLA in healthy donors. Across the study: Within the Caucasian-associated ancestry cluster were 65% to 85% of the roughly 400 genotyped donors.

Regarding the study as a whole: There were reportedly fewer N-insertions in an Asian-associated ancestry cluster than the approximately 670-donor mean, in a later analysis. Some highly shared sequence variants likely arose as a pipeline artifact. Per a prior analysis, the majority of TCR beta V segments were productive roughly 90% or roughly 30% of the time.

Germline values: CDR1 KGHSH, CDR2 LQKENI. J was trimmed by 5 bases and V by 6 bases; bases with no gene match: 5. The CDR3 has 13 amino acids. Both 60 Vbeta primers and 13 Jbeta primers went into the PCR. Libraries were prepared by immunoSEQ multiplex PCR; TCRdb keeps only in-frame clonotypes and omits some of them. Of under 150,000 clones listed, roughly 60% were seen once; the top ten hold 2% to 2.5%. Sequenced: PBMCs. This receptor was taken from a woman in her thirties or forties in good health and CMV-seronegative. The chain recombines TRBV18 with TRBJ2-5; the match to TRBD2 covers 8 bases. The DNA for the CDR3 is TGTGCCAGCTCCCCGGGACTAGATGAGACCCAGTACTTC. It translates to CASSPGLDETQYF.